This TCR beta chain derives from a study of T cell clones after liver transplantation. Study details: Liver transplant recipients had immunosuppression withdrawal attempted within 2 years. At least one year of complete immunosuppression withdrawal without enzymes over twice normal defined tolerance. Post-transplant blood was tracked for graft-donor-reactive T cell clones identified in a pre-transplant mixed lymphocyte reaction. Regarding the study as a whole: Donor-reactive sequences fell more than third party-reactive ones, suggesting partial deletion.

The germline gives CDR1 MNHNY, CDR2 SVGAGI (reference sequence). The CDR3 covers 13 residues. V was trimmed by 6 bases and J by 1 base, leaving 8 bases between them. TCRdb keeps only in-frame clones here, not all; method: immunoSEQ multiplex PCR. In the table there are some 23,000 clones, over 55% of which are singletons. Concerning this clone: Its cognate antigen is unknown.

The sample here was CD4+ T cells from blood, taken before liver transplant. This TCR came from a human donor who received a liver transplant. V gene TRBV6-6 combines with J gene TRBJ2-3; no definite D call. In nucleotides, the CDR3 is TGTGCCAGCAGCCCCCCAGGCACAGATACGCAGTATTTT. Translation: CASSPPGTDTQYF.